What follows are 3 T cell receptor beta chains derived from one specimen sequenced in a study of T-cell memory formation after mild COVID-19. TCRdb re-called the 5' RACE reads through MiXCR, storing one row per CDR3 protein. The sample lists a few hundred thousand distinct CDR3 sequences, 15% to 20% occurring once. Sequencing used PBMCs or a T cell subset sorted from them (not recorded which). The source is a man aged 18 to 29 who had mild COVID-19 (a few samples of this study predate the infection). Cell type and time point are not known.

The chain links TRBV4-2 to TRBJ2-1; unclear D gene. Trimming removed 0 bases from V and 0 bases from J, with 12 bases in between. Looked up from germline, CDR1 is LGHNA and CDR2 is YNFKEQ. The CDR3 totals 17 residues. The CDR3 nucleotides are TGTGCCAGCAGCCAAGATGGCCCCCTCAGCTCCTACAATGAGCAGTTCTTC. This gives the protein CASSQDGPLSSYNEQFF.

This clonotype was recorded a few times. The CDR3 DNA sequence: TGTGCCAGCAGCTCCTCGTGGGAGTGGGCCGGGAAGACCCAGTACTTC. Its protein product is CASSSSWEWAGKTQYF. The rearrangement links TRBV7-9 to TRBJ2-5; D perhaps matches TRBD2 (5 bases). The CDR3 loop spans 16 amino acids. Trimming pared 4 bases from V and 6 bases from J, leaving 21 bases between. Germline CDR1 reads SEHNR; CDR2 reads FQNEAQ (reference sequence).

CDR3 sequence: CATSEGPDTQYF. The CDR3 DNA sequence: TGTGCCACCAGCGAGGGTCCAGATACGCAGTATTTT. This chain uses TRBV24-1 with TRBJ2-3; possible D gene TRBD2, 5 bases. The V gene's germline CDR1 is KGHDR and CDR2 SFDVKD. V lost 7 bases and J lost 4, with 8 bases in between. The CDR3 extends over 12 amino acids.